This TCR beta chain was sequenced during a study of T cells in Graves' hyperthyroidism and ophthalmopathy. Trimming left V 5 bases short and J 0 bases short, with 14 bases between. Germline V gene data show CDR1 as SEHNR and CDR2 as FQNEAQ (reference sequence). This CDR3 has 17 amino acids. This clonotype was observed many times. Amplification targeted TCR beta CDR3 regions from RNA transcripts. When the TCR CDR3 underwent first-round RT-PCR, the HTBI primer set was used. Using its own MiXCR run on the multiplex PCR reads, TCRdb lists one record per CDR3 protein. Counted here are over 650,000 distinct CDR3 sequences, about 45% occurring once; the ten biggest clones make up approximately 6.8%.

The chain has TRBV7-9 and TRBJ2-6; the D gene could be TRBD1 or TRBD2 (5 bases each). The material sequenced was peripheral blood or thyroid tissue (not recorded which). This TCR derives from an adult man with Graves' disease, either hyperthyroidism or ophthalmopathy (not recorded which). The CDR3 sequence: CASSMGRRASGANVLTF. In DNA form, the CDR3 reads TGTGCCAGCAGCATGGGACGGAGAGCCTCTGGGGCCAACGTCCTGACTTTC.